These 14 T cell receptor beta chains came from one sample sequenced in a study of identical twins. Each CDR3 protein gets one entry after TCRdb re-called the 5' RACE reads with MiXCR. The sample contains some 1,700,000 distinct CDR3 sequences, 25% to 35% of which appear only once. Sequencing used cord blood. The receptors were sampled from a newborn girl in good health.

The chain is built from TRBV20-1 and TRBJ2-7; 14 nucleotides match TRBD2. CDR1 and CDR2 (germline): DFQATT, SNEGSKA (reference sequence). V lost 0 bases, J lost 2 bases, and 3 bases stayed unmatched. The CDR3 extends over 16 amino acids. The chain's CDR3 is CSARDGTSGGPYEQYF. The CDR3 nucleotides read TGCAGTGCTAGAGATGGGACTAGCGGGGGACCCTACGAGCAGTACTTC.

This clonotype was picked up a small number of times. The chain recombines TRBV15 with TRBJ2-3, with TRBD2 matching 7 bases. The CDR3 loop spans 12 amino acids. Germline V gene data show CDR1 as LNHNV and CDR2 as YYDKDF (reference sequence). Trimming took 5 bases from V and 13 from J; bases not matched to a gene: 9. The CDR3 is CATSGGGPLKYF. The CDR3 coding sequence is TGTGCCACCAGCGGCGGGGGACCCCTAAAGTATTTT.

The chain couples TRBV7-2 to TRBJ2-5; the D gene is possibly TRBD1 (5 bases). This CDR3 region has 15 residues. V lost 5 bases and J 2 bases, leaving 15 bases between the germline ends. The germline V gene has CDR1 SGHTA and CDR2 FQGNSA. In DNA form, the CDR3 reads TGTGCCAGCAGCCAGGGCAGTACCCAACAAGAGACCCAGTACTTC. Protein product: CASSQGSTQQETQYF.

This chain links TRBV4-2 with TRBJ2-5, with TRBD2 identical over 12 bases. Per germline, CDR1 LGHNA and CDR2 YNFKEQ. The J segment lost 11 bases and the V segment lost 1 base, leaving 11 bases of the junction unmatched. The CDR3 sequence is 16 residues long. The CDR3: CASSQATSGGDNEQYF. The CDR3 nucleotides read TGTGCCAGCAGCCAAGCGACTAGCGGGGGAGACAATGAGCAGTACTTC.

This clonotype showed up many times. The CDR3 loop reads CASSLEQGFTYEQYF. Here the CDR3 DNA reads TGTGCCAGCAGCTTAGAACAGGGCTTTACCTACGAGCAGTACTTC. The genes are TRBV11-2 and TRBJ2-7; D may be TRBD1 (6 bases). This CDR3 spans 15 amino acids. With 0 bases removed from V and 2 bases from J, the gap between germline ends came to 11 bases. Germline loops: CDR1 SGHAT, CDR2 FQNNGV.

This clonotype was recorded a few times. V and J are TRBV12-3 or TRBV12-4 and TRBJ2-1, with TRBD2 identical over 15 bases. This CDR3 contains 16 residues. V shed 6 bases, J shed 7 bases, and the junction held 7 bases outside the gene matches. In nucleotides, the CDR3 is TGTGCCAGCAGCCCCGGACTAGCGGGGGGGCGAAATGAGCAGTTCTTC. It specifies CASSPGLAGGRNEQFF.

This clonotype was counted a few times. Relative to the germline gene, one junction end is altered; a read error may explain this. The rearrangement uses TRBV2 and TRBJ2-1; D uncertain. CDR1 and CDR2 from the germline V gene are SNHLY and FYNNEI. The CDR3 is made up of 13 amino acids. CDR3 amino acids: CASTERWYNEQFF. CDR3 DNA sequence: TGTGCCAGCACTGAAAGGTGGTATAATGAGCAGTTCTTC.

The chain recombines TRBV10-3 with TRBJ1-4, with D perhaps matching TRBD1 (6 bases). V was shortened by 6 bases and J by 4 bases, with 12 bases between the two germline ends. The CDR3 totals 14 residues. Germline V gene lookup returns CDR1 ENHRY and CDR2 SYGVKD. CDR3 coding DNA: TGTGCCATCAGACCAGGGGCCAATAATGAAAAACTGTTTTTT. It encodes CAIRPGANNEKLFF.

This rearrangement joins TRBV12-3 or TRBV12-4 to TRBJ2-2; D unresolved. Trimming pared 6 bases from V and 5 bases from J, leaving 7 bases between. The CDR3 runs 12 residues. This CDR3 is CASRTRTGELFF. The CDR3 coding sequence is TGTGCCAGCAGAACGAGGACCGGGGAGCTGTTTTTT.

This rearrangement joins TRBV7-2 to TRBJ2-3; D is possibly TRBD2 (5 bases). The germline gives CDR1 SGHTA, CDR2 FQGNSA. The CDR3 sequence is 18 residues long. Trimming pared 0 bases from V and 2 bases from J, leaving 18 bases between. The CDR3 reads CASSLAGSGTVATDTQYF. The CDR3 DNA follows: TGTGCCAGCAGCTTAGCAGGTTCGGGAACCGTAGCCACAGATACGCAGTATTTT.

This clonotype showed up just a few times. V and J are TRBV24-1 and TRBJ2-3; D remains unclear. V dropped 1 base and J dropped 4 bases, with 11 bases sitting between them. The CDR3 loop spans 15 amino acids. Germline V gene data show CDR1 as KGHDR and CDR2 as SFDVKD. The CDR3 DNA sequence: TGTGCCACCAGTGATTTTTACCATTCCCCAGATACGCAGTATTTT. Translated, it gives CATSDFYHSPDTQYF.

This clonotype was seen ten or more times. The CDR3 reads CASSQDHLADEQYF. Written as DNA, the CDR3 is TGCGCCAGCAGCCAAGATCATTTAGCGGACGAGCAGTACTTC. This chain connects TRBV4-1 to TRBJ2-7, with D possibly TRBD2 on 6 matching bases. The V gene lost 0 bases and the J gene lost 5 bases, with 11 bases spanning the gap. In germline, CDR1 is MGHRA, CDR2 YSYEKL. The CDR3 has 14 amino acids.

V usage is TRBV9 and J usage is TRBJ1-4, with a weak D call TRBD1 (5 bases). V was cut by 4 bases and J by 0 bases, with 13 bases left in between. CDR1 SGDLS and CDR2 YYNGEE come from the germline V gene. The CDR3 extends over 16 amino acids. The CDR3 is CASSIGSTATNEKLFF. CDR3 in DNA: TGTGCCAGCAGCATTGGTTCGACAGCAACTAATGAAAAACTGTTTTTT.

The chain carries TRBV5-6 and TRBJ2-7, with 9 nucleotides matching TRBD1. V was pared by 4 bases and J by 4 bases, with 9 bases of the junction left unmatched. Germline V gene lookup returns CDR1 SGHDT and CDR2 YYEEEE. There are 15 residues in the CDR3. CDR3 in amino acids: CASSAAGDRAYEQYF. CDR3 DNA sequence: TGTGCCAGCAGCGCTGCGGGGGACAGGGCTTACGAGCAGTACTTC.